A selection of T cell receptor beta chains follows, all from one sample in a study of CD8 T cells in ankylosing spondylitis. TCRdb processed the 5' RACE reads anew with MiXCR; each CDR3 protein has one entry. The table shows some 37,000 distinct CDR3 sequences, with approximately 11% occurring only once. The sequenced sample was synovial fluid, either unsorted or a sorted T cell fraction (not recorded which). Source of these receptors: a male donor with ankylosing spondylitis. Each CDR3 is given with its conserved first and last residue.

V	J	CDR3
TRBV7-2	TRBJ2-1	CASSFSAGPYNEQFF
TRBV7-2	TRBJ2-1	CASSLALGGANEQFF
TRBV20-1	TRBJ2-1	CSARATRIRSSYNEQFF
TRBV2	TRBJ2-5	CASSEGGGETQYF
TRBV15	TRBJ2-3	CATSRGSLAGGGNTQYF
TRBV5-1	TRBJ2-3	CASSLDPSGGTDTQYF
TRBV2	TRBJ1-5	CASRGWVDNRGNQPQHF
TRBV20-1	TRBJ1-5	CSAGDRGDGKQPQHF
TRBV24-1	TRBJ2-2	CATSLAGTGELFF
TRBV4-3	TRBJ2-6	CASSQEGAVSGANVLTF
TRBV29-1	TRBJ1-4	CSVELGVREKLFF
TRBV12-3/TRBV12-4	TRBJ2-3	CASSFGAGGIDTQYF
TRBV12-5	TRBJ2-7	CASGSTSYEQYF
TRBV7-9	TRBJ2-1	CASSPLTGGPYNEQFF
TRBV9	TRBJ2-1	CASSVGKVGDEQFF
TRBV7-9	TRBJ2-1	CASSPGLGTDEQFF
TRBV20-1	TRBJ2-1	CSARDTGTGGNEQFF
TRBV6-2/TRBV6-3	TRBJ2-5	CASSYPQGLQETQYF
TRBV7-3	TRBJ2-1	CASQLGVSRLNEQFF
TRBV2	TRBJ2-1	CASSVDSSSYNEQFF
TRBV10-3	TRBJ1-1	CAISGSGVAEAFF
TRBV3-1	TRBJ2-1	CASSQGPGRSYNEQFF
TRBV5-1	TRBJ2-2	CASSQGLAEANTGELFF
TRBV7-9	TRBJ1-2	CASSLATVLTYGYTF
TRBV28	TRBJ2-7	CASTDPQGLAGGYEQYF
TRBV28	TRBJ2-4	CASSLRGTDIQYF
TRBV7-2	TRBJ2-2	CASSFTIATGELFF
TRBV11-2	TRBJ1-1	CASSLGPTSDNTEAFF
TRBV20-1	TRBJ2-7	CSAREGGYEQYF
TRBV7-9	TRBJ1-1	CASSLGSQRYTEAFF
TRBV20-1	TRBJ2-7	CSARDPAGTSGRKQYF
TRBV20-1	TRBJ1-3	CSASPGEYGNTIYF
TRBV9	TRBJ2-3	CASSAGTVTDTRYF
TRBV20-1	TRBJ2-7	CSAGPPLAGVYEQYF
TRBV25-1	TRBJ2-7	CASRDRGNYEQYF
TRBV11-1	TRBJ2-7	CASSTPHSGNYEQYF
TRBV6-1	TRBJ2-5	CASSPIAGGPGNETQYF
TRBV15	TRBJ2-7	CATSSPRDGSSYEQYF
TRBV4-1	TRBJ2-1	CASSSQSSYNEQFF
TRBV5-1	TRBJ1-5	CASSLGGGEQPQHF
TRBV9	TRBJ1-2	CASSEPGTGFLNYGYTF
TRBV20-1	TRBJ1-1	CSAKRQPDTEAFF
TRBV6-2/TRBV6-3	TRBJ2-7	CATAVGYEQYF
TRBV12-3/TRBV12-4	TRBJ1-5	CASSRSENQPQHF